The 16 T cell receptor beta chains below come from one sample, sequenced in a study of blood T cell repertoires in COVID-19. This table comes from immunoSEQ multiplex PCR, and its TCRdb copy is limited to in-frame clones, with some not included. The sample lists some 110,000 clones, about nine tenths occurring once. Source material: peripheral blood. The receptor set was obtained from a man in his sixties or seventies who had recovered from COVID-19.

The V and J genes are TRBV5-8 and TRBJ2-1, with 11 bases that match TRBD2. Germline values: CDR1 SGHTS, CDR2 YDEGEE. Trimming cost V 4 bases and J 6 bases; bases outside gene matches: 9. This CDR3 has 16 residues. The CDR3 protein is CASSTSLAGVSNEQFF. The CDR3 nucleotides are TGTGCCAGCAGCACCTCACTAGCGGGAGTCTCCAATGAGCAGTTCTTC.

The chain joins TRBV5-5 to TRBJ2-1, with D perhaps matching TRBD2 (6 bases). Germline V gene lookup returns CDR1 SGHKS and CDR2 YYEKEE (reference sequence). CDR3 length: 15 amino acids. V shed 6 bases and J shed 3 bases, with 16 bases lying between them. The DNA of the CDR3 is TGTGCCAGCACCTACCTGCCGGGAGTCTACAATGAGCAGTTCTTC. Its translation: CASTYLPGVYNEQFF.

The chain uses TRBV7-2 and TRBJ1-2; no reliable D call. The CDR3 consists of 14 residues. CDR1 and CDR2 (germline): SGHTA, FQGNSA. V was pared by 1 base and J by 7 bases, with 13 bases between. This CDR3 reads CASSLVAGEGGYTF. The CDR3 nucleotides are TGTGCCAGCAGCTTAGTGGCAGGAGAGGGTGGCTACACCTTC.

The chain combines TRBV19 with TRBJ1-5; D unresolved. Per the germline V gene, CDR1 is LNHDA and CDR2 is SQIVND (reference sequence). The CDR3 contains 15 residues. Trimming shortened V by 6 bases and J by 2 bases, and 14 bases separated the two germline ends. CDR3 nucleotide sequence: TGTGCCAGTAGCAGGTGGTGGGGAGGCAATCAGCCCCAGCATTTT. This codes for CASSRWWGGNQPQHF.

This chain uses TRBV3-1 (or the pseudogene TRBV3-2) with TRBJ2-3, with D possibly being TRBD1 (6 bases). This CDR3 contains 13 residues. V lost 5 bases and J lost 3, with 9 bases in between. Germline lookup yields CDR1 LGHDT and CDR2 YNNKEL (reference sequence). CDR3 sequence (DNA): TGTGCCAGCAGCGGCAGGGGAACAGATACGCAGTATTTT. Translated: CASSGRGTDTQYF.

The J gene is TRBJ2-5, the V gene TRBV11-1; perhaps TRBD1 as D (5 bases). The CDR3 runs 13 residues. Germline V gene lookup returns CDR1 SGHAT and CDR2 FQDESV (reference sequence). The V gene lost 4 bases and the J gene lost 1 base, with 7 bases spanning the gap. CDR3 amino acids: CASSYGAQETQYF. The CDR3 nucleotides read TGTGCCAGCAGCTATGGGGCCCAAGAGACCCAGTACTTC.

DNA for the CDR3: TGTGCCAGCAGTTCCTTTGATGGGCGTCTTTCACCCCTCCACTTT. As protein: CASSSFDGRLSPLHF. This chain uses TRBV28 with TRBJ1-6, with unresolved D. Trimming shortened V by 4 bases and J by 9 bases, and 16 bases separated the two germline ends. The CDR3 is 15 amino acids. CDR1 MDHEN and CDR2 SYDVKM come from the germline V gene.

DNA for the CDR3: TGTGCCAGCAGCAGGACGGGGGTGGAGGGCTACGAGCAGTACTTC. Protein sequence: CASSRTGVEGYEQYF. This chain links TRBV5-6 with TRBJ2-7, with D possibly TRBD2 on 6 matching bases. Germline lookup yields CDR1 SGHDT and CDR2 YYEEEE. The ends were cut back, 4 bases at V and 3 bases at J, with 17 bases in the middle. The CDR3 has 15 residues.

This clone has a handful of counts. The chain recombines TRBV10-3 with TRBJ2-1; the match to TRBD2 covers 14 bases. CDR1 is ENHRY and CDR2 is SYGVKD in the germline V gene. Trimming took 10 bases from V and 1 from J; bases not matched to a gene: 12. The CDR3 spans 18 residues. The CDR3 loop is CATMGTSGRSWSYNEQFF. The CDR3 DNA reads TGTGCCACCATGGGGACTAGCGGGAGAAGTTGGTCCTACAATGAGCAGTTCTTC.

V usage is TRBV2 and J usage is TRBJ2-2, with D maybe TRBD1 (6 bases). CDR1 and CDR2 from the germline V gene are SNHLY and FYNNEI. There are 14 residues in the CDR3. V lost 4 bases and J 3 bases, leaving 9 bases between the germline ends. The CDR3 here is CASSAQGHTGELFF. CDR3 bases: TGTGCCAGCAGTGCACAGGGCCACACCGGGGAGCTGTTTTTT.

CDR3 sequence: CASRPQGHQETQYF. CDR3 nucleotides: TGTGCCAGCAGACCACAGGGGCACCAAGAGACCCAGTACTTC. This chain uses TRBV28 with TRBJ2-5; 7 bases line up with TRBD1. This CDR3 spans 14 amino acids. Germline V gives CDR1 MDHEN, CDR2 SYDVKM. Losses at the gene ends were 6 bases for V and 0 bases for J; bases not matched to a gene: 4.

This chain uses TRBV2 with TRBJ1-2, with a possible D match to TRBD1 (6 bases). Trimming removed 4 bases from V and 4 bases from J, with 16 bases in between. The CDR3 totals 15 residues. In germline, CDR1 is SNHLY, CDR2 FYNNEI. The DNA for the CDR3 is TGTGCCAGCAGTGCGGCTGGGGGCAGTCTCTATGGCTACACCTTC. As protein: CASSAAGGSLYGYTF.

This clone occurred once. The rearrangement uses TRBV7-9 and TRBJ2-2; D gene unclear. This CDR3 contains 15 residues. Germline assignment: CDR1 SEHNR and CDR2 FQNEAQ (reference sequence). The V and J ends lost 5 bases and 3 bases respectively, with 13 bases between them. CDR3 amino acids: CASSVALRYTGELFF. CDR3 sequence (DNA): TGTGCCAGCAGCGTGGCCTTGAGGTACACCGGGGAGCTGTTTTTT.

This chain links TRBV10-1 with TRBJ2-7; D possibly corresponds to TRBD2 (5 bases). Germline CDR1 is WNHNN and CDR2 is SYGVQD (reference sequence). The CDR3 length is 16 residues. The V gene lost 0 bases and the J gene lost 5 bases, with 17 bases spanning the gap. The CDR3 DNA reads as TGCGCCAGCAGTGAGTCTGTGGGTGGAGGACGGGACGAGCAGTACTTC. Amino acids: CASSESVGGGRDEQYF.

The genes are TRBV19 and TRBJ1-2; TRBD1 aligns across 7 bases. The V gene's germline CDR1 is LNHDA and CDR2 SQIVND (reference sequence). V was clipped by 2 bases and J by 3 bases; unmatched bases: 9. The CDR3 extends over 16 amino acids. The CDR3 DNA is TGTGCCAGTAGTATAAGCAGGGGGGAGCAATACTATGGCTACACCTTC. This translates into CASSISRGEQYYGYTF.

This clone was counted a few times. The chain carries TRBV7-9 and TRBJ1-2; D is perhaps TRBD1 (6 bases). This CDR3 is built from 16 residues. Germline lookup yields CDR1 SEHNR and CDR2 FQNEAQ (reference sequence). The V and J ends lost 5 bases and 4 bases respectively, with 20 bases between them. The CDR3: CASSPLDRLAVYGYTF. CDR3 sequence (DNA): TGTGCCAGCAGCCCCTTAGACAGGCTCGCCGTCTATGGCTACACCTTC.